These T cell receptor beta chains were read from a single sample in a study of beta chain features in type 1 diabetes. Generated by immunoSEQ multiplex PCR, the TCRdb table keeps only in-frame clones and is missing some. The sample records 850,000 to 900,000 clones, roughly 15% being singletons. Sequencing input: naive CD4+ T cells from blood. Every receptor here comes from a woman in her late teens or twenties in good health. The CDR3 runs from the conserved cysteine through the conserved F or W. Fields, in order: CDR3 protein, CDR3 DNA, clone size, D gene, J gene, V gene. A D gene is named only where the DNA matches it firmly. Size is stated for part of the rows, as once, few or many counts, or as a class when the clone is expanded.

CDR3aa: CASSLAGTGRVYEQYF
CDR3nt: TGCGCCAGCAGCTTGGCCGGGACAGGCCGAGTCTACGAGCAGTACTTC
abundance: NA
d_gene: TRBD1
j_gene: TRBJ2-7
v_gene: TRBV5-1

CDR3aa: CASSPQGYDGYTF
CDR3nt: TGTGCCAGCAGCCCCCAGGGCTACGATGGCTACACCTTC
abundance: NA
d_gene: NA
j_gene: TRBJ1-2
v_gene: TRBV7-9

CDR3aa: CASSLSVSNQPQHF
CDR3nt: TGTGCCAGCAGTTTATCGGTGAGCAATCAGCCCCAGCATTTT
abundance: few
d_gene: NA
j_gene: TRBJ1-5
v_gene: TRBV27

CDR3aa: CASSPTDRLNTEAFF
CDR3nt: TGTGCCAGCTCACCAACCGACAGACTGAACACTGAAGCTTTCTTT
abundance: NA
d_gene: NA
j_gene: TRBJ1-1
v_gene: TRBV18

CDR3aa: CASSVDGRGTGELFF
CDR3nt: TGTGCCAGCAGCGTAGACGGGAGAGGAACCGGGGAGCTGTTTTTT
abundance: few
d_gene: NA
j_gene: TRBJ2-2
v_gene: TRBV9

CDR3aa: CASSQGRYYEQYF
CDR3nt: TGTGCCAGCAGCCAGGGACGTTACTACGAGCAGTACTTC
abundance: NA
d_gene: NA
j_gene: TRBJ2-7
v_gene: TRBV7-2

CDR3aa: CASSSGPGEAFF
CDR3nt: TGTGCCAGCAGCTCCGGGCCCGGTGAGGCTTTCTTT
abundance: NA
d_gene: NA
j_gene: TRBJ1-1
v_gene: TRBV7-9

CDR3aa: CASNIQGAGGYTF
CDR3nt: TGTGCCAGCAATATACAGGGGGCCGGGGGCTACACCTTC
abundance: NA
d_gene: TRBD1
j_gene: TRBJ1-2
v_gene: TRBV7-2

CDR3aa: CASSYSSTGKEEQYF
CDR3nt: TGTGCCAGCAGTTACTCGTCGACAGGTAAAGAAGAGCAGTACTTC
abundance: NA
d_gene: NA
j_gene: TRBJ2-7
v_gene: TRBV6-5

CDR3aa: CSVEESTVKNIQYF
CDR3nt: TGCAGCGTTGAAGAGTCGACAGTCAAAAACATTCAGTACTTC
abundance: NA
d_gene: NA
j_gene: TRBJ2-4
v_gene: TRBV29-1

CDR3aa: CASSDNRGAYNEQFF
CDR3nt: TGTGCCAGCTCCGACAACAGGGGCGCCTACAATGAGCAGTTCTTC
abundance: few
d_gene: TRBD1
j_gene: TRBJ2-1
v_gene: TRBV25-1

CDR3aa: CASGRGSTDTQYF
CDR3nt: TGTGCCAGCGGGAGGGGTTCCACAGATACGCAGTATTTT
abundance: few
d_gene: TRBD2
j_gene: TRBJ2-3
v_gene: TRBV6-6

CDR3aa: CAISDLGTGELFF
CDR3nt: TGTGCCATCAGTGACTTAGGGACCGGGGAGCTGTTTTTT
abundance: NA
d_gene: NA
j_gene: TRBJ2-2
v_gene: TRBV10-3

CDR3aa: CASSLVVSGRGETQYF
CDR3nt: TGTGCCAGCAGCTTAGTAGTTAGCGGACGAGGGGAGACCCAGTACTTC
abundance: NA
d_gene: NA
j_gene: TRBJ2-5
v_gene: TRBV11-2

CDR3aa: CASSLALVGSWNNGQFF
CDR3nt: TGTGCCAGCAGCTTAGCGCTTGTAGGGTCATGGAACAATGGGCAGTTCTTC
abundance: NA
d_gene: NA
j_gene: TRBJ2-1
v_gene: TRBV7-2

CDR3aa: CASSHTGTFSSYNEQFF
CDR3nt: TGCGCCAGCAGCCACACCGGGACTTTCTCCTCCTACAATGAGCAGTTCTTC
abundance: NA
d_gene: NA
j_gene: TRBJ2-1
v_gene: TRBV4-1

CDR3aa: CASSLSALGGRGELFF
CDR3nt: TGTGCCAGCAGTCTGTCCGCTCTGGGCGGGAGGGGGGAGCTGTTTTTT
abundance: NA
d_gene: TRBD2
j_gene: TRBJ2-2
v_gene: TRBV28

CDR3aa: CASSRLARDYNEQFF
CDR3nt: TGCGCCAGCAGCAGACTAGCGCGAGATTACAATGAGCAGTTCTTC
abundance: NA
d_gene: TRBD2
j_gene: TRBJ2-1
v_gene: TRBV5-4

CDR3aa: CASSFGQGYEKLFF
CDR3nt: TGCGCCAGCAGCTTCGGACAGGGGTATGAAAAACTGTTTTTT
abundance: NA
d_gene: TRBD1
j_gene: TRBJ1-4
v_gene: TRBV5-1

CDR3aa: CASSLVTGRTGANVLTF
CDR3nt: TGTGCCAGCAGCTTAGTAACAGGGAGGACTGGGGCCAACGTCCTGACTTTC
abundance: few
d_gene: NA
j_gene: TRBJ2-6
v_gene: TRBV7-9

CDR3aa: CASSPRTGGGTDTQYF
CDR3nt: TGTGCCAGCAGCCCTAGGACAGGGGGAGGCACAGATACGCAGTATTTT
abundance: few
d_gene: TRBD1
j_gene: TRBJ2-3
v_gene: TRBV11-2

CDR3aa: CASSSDPAGALEQFF
CDR3nt: TGTGCCAGCAGCTCGGATCCAGCGGGAGCGCTCGAGCAGTTCTTC
abundance: NA
d_gene: TRBD2
j_gene: TRBJ2-1
v_gene: TRBV4-2

CDR3aa: CASSSYPGTRKETQYF
CDR3nt: TGTGCCAGCAGCTCCTACCCCGGGACAAGGAAAGAGACCCAGTACTTC
abundance: NA
d_gene: NA
j_gene: TRBJ2-5
v_gene: TRBV11-2

CDR3aa: CSASPAGTGTDTQYF
CDR3nt: TGCAGCGCCTCCCCAGCGGGTACAGGGACAGATACGCAGTATTTT
abundance: NA
d_gene: NA
j_gene: TRBJ2-3
v_gene: TRBV29-1

CDR3aa: CASSSIPGTGHTGELFF
CDR3nt: TGTGCCAGCAGTTCCATCCCTGGGACAGGGCACACCGGGGAGCTGTTTTTT
abundance: NA
d_gene: TRBD1
j_gene: TRBJ2-2
v_gene: TRBV28

CDR3aa: CASSLQGRDQPQHF
CDR3nt: TGTGCCAGCTCCCTACAGGGGAGAGATCAGCCCCAGCATTTT
abundance: few
d_gene: TRBD1
j_gene: TRBJ1-5
v_gene: TRBV18

CDR3aa: CASSSSGREQYF
CDR3nt: TGTGCCAGCAGTTCTAGCGGGAGGGAGCAGTACTTC
abundance: few
d_gene: TRBD2
j_gene: TRBJ2-7
v_gene: TRBV28

CDR3aa: CASSLSAVHEQYF
CDR3nt: TGTGCCAGCAGTTTATCGGCTGTTCACGAGCAGTACTTC
abundance: NA
d_gene: NA
j_gene: TRBJ2-7
v_gene: TRBV27

CDR3aa: CASSPPGQGAGEQFF
CDR3nt: TGTGCCAGCTCACCCCCGGGACAGGGGGCTGGTGAGCAGTTCTTC
abundance: NA
d_gene: TRBD1
j_gene: TRBJ2-1
v_gene: TRBV18

CDR3aa: CASGSQPYGYTF
CDR3nt: TGTGCCAGCGGCTCACAGCCGTATGGCTACACCTTC
abundance: few
d_gene: NA
j_gene: TRBJ1-2
v_gene: TRBV6-1

CDR3aa: CASSVEASWDNEQFF
CDR3nt: TGTGCCAGCAGCGTGGAGGCTAGTTGGGACAATGAGCAGTTCTTC
abundance: NA
d_gene: NA
j_gene: TRBJ2-1
v_gene: TRBV9

CDR3aa: CASSRGLAGGRVDTQYF
CDR3nt: TGTGCCAGCAGCCGGGGACTAGCGGGAGGGCGGGTAGATACGCAGTATTTT
abundance: NA
d_gene: TRBD2
j_gene: TRBJ2-3
v_gene: TRBV5-4

CDR3aa: CATSSGLRGQYF
CDR3nt: TGTGCCACCAGCAGCGGCCTTCGGGGGCAGTACTTC
abundance: NA
d_gene: NA
j_gene: TRBJ2-7
v_gene: TRBV15